These T cell receptor beta chains were read from a single sample in a study of Ad26.COV2.S vaccination and SARS-CoV-2 variants. The protocol was immunoSEQ multiplex PCR, while the TCRdb copy is restricted to in-frame clones and leaves out a portion. Altogether just over 350,000 clones are present, around 92% being singletons, with the ten largest covering under 5%. Sequencing was performed on peripheral blood, taken after recovery from COVID-19. The receptors stem from a human donor who had recovered from COVID-19. Both conserved end residues are part of each CDR3. D genes are given only for firm matches. Expanded clones are given a class, and other clones once, few, many or no size at all.

size	V	D	J	DNA	CDR3
.	TRBV19	.	TRBJ1-5	TGTGCCAGTAGTCCTCACGGGGGCAGGCTGGATAGCAATCAGCCCCAGCATTTT	CASSPHGGRLDSNQPQHF
.	TRBV20-1	.	TRBJ1-1	TGCAGTGCTAGATTCGGCACTGAAGCTTTCTTT	CSARFGTEAFF
.	TRBV27	.	TRBJ2-7	TGTGCCAGCGGATCTAACGAGGTCTCCTACGAGCAGTACTTC	CASGSNEVSYEQYF
.	TRBV19	TRBD1	TRBJ1-1	TGTGCCAGTAGTGCCGGGACAGGAGGGAACACTGAAGCTTTCTTT	CASSAGTGGNTEAFF
.	TRBV12-5	TRBD2	TRBJ2-3	TGTGCTAGTGCAAGCGGGGGGGCAGATACGCAGTATTTT	CASASGGADTQYF
once	TRBV2	.	TRBJ1-2	TGTGCCAGCACCAAGCAGGGGCCGAACTATGGCTACACCTTC	CASTKQGPNYGYTF
.	TRBV3-1/TRBV3-2	.	TRBJ2-1	TGTGCCAGCAGCCAAGAAGGCAGATCCTACAATGAGCAGTTCTTC	CASSQEGRSYNEQFF
.	TRBV14	.	TRBJ2-1	TGTGCCAGCAGCCAAGATCTGGGGGAGCAGTTCTTC	CASSQDLGEQFF
.	TRBV18	.	TRBJ2-7	TGTGCCAGCTCCCCCCTACAGGACTCCTCCTACGAGCAGTACTTC	CASSPLQDSSYEQYF
.	TRBV29-1	TRBD1	TRBJ2-1	TGCAGCGGGAGGACAGGGGTGAATGAGCAGTTCTTC	CSGRTGVNEQFF
.	TRBV5-5	TRBD2	TRBJ2-3	TGTGCCAGCAGCCCAGGACTAGCGAGCACAGATACGCAGTATTTT	CASSPGLASTDTQYF
.	TRBV7-8	.	TRBJ2-3	TGTGCCAGCAGATCCGGGGCGGGGCGAAACACAGATACGCAGTATTTT	CASRSGAGRNTDTQYF
.	TRBV7-3	.	TRBJ2-3	TGTGCCAGCAGCGTCGGTCGGGGGGCCCCCACAGATACGCAGTATTTT	CASSVGRGAPTDTQYF
.	TRBV19	.	TRBJ2-5	TGTGCCAGTAGTATAAATTATGGGGAGACCCAGTACTTC	CASSINYGETQYF
.	TRBV7-9	TRBD2	TRBJ2-3	TGTGCCAGCAGCTTAGGACTAGCGGGGGGCAGCACAGATACGCAGTATTTT	CASSLGLAGGSTDTQYF
.	TRBV27	.	TRBJ1-3	TGTGCCAGCAGCCACTATAGGGTGGACCTATCCCACGGTGGAAACACCATATATTTT	CASSHYRVDLSHGGNTIYF
.	TRBV6-1	.	TRBJ2-3	TGTGCCAGCAGTGAATGGGTCGGTGGGGGGCTAACAGATACGCAGTATTTT	CASSEWVGGGLTDTQYF
few	TRBV5-1	.	TRBJ1-2	TGCGCCAGCAGCTTGGAACAGCGGTCCTATGGCTACACCTTC	CASSLEQRSYGYTF
once	TRBV6-5	TRBD2	TRBJ2-1	TGTGCCAGCAGTTACTCCGGGGGGACGGGTGAGCAGTTCTTC	CASSYSGGTGEQFF
once	TRBV4-1	.	TRBJ2-4	TGCGCCAGCAGCCACCTAGGAGCAGGGTACCACATTCAGTACTTC	CASSHLGAGYHIQYF
.	TRBV11-1	TRBD1	TRBJ1-2	TGTGCCAGCAGCCGACAGGGACGGGCCTATGGCTACACCTTC	CASSRQGRAYGYTF
.	TRBV9	.	TRBJ1-3	TGTGCCAGCAGCGTGCTCCCCGGCTCTGGAAACACCATATATTTT	CASSVLPGSGNTIYF
.	TRBV7-2	.	TRBJ2-1	TGTGCCAGCAGCTTCGGCTATGAGCAGTTCTTC	CASSFGYEQFF